These 22 T cell receptor beta chains came from one sample sequenced in a study of cytomegalovirus exposure and HLA in healthy donors. Primers for the PCR totalled 60 Vbeta and 13 Jbeta. Profiling relied on immunoSEQ multiplex PCR, and the TCRdb table lists in-frame clones only, not all of them. The sample carries tens of thousands of clones, 65% recorded once. The sample taken for sequencing was PBMCs. The receptors were sampled from a boy aged 5 to 17 in good health and CMV-seropositive.

The V call is TRBV7-9, the J call TRBJ2-3; D is uncertain. This CDR3 contains 16 residues. Germline loops: CDR1 SEHNR, CDR2 FQNEAQ (reference sequence). Trimming took 1 base from V and 0 from J, leaving 11 bases between them. For the CDR3, the DNA is TGTGCCAGCAGCTTAGACCTTTACAGTAGCACAGATACGCAGTATTTT. Amino acid sequence: CASSLDLYSSTDTQYF.

The chain has TRBV7-2 and TRBJ2-1, with TRBD2 matching 10 bases. This CDR3 spans 18 amino acids. Germline lookup yields CDR1 SGHTA and CDR2 FQGNSA. With V trimmed by 5 bases and J by 6 bases, 16 bases remained unmatched. The DNA of the CDR3 is TGTGCCAGCAGCCCGGGGGTAGCGGGGGGCCCAACCTCCAATGAGCAGTTCTTC. Its protein product is CASSPGVAGGPTSNEQFF. Variable domain in full (rest from reference TRBV7-2 and TRBJ2-1): GAGVSQSPSNKVTEKGKDVELRCDPISGHTALYWYRQSLGQGLEFLIYFQGNSAPDKSGLPSDRFSAERTGGSVSTLTIQRTQQEDSAVYLCASSPGVAGGPTSNEQFFGPGTRLTVL.

The chain recombines TRBV30 with TRBJ1-2, with a possible D match to TRBD1 (6 bases). This CDR3 region has 12 residues. The V and J ends lost 5 bases and 4 bases respectively, with 11 bases between them. The germline V gene has CDR1 GTSNPN and CDR2 SVGIG (reference sequence). CDR3 residues: CAWSTGLYGYTF. In nucleotides, the CDR3 is TGTGCCTGGTCGACAGGCCTCTATGGCTACACCTTC.

The chain is built from TRBV19 and TRBJ2-7, with 10 positions matching TRBD1. J lost 3 bases, V lost 3 bases, and 11 bases had no gene match. This CDR3 is 17 amino acids long. The germline CDR1 and CDR2 sequences are LNHDA and SQIVND (reference sequence). The CDR3 sequence: CASSMETGTGVLYEQYF. The CDR3 DNA reads as TGTGCCAGTAGTATGGAAACCGGGACAGGGGTTCTCTACGAGCAGTACTTC.

The V and J genes are TRBV5-1 and TRBJ2-5; 9 bases fit TRBD1. With the DNA end fitting TRBJ2-7 better, the J assignment may be wrong. Germline assignment: CDR1 SGHRS and CDR2 YFSETQ. The CDR3 spans 16 residues. CDR3 protein: CASSRGTGSLTYEQYF. The CDR3 nucleotides are TGCGCCAGCAGCCGTGGGACAGGGAGCCTGACCTACGAGCAGTACTTC.

The table lists this clone with a few counts. The chain recombines TRBV9 with TRBJ1-1, with D maybe TRBD1 (6 bases). V gave up 3 bases and J gave up 5 bases, with 14 bases separating them. Per germline, CDR1 SGDLS and CDR2 YYNGEE. This CDR3 is built from 14 residues. The CDR3 nucleotides are TGTGCCAGCAGCGAAACCAACAGGGTGACTGAAGCTTTCTTT. It encodes CASSETNRVTEAFF.

This clone turned up a few times. The CDR3 coding sequence is TGTGCCAGCAGTTTAGGAGGGTTGAACACTGAAGCTTTCTTT. This sequence encodes CASSLGGLNTEAFF. The genes are TRBV27 and TRBJ1-1; D remains unclear. The germline V gene encodes CDR1 MNHEY and CDR2 SMNVEV (reference sequence). The V gene lost 2 bases and the J gene lost 0 bases, with 7 bases spanning the gap. CDR3 length equals 14 residues.

This clone was seen a handful of times. The chain links TRBV5-1 to TRBJ2-7; 9 nucleotides agree with TRBD1. The CDR3 is 15 amino acids. The V gene end was trimmed by 2 bases and the J gene end by 3 bases; junction bases not matched to a gene: 6. Per germline, CDR1 SGHRS and CDR2 YFSETQ. This chain's CDR3 is CASSFSPGQGYEQYF. The CDR3 DNA reads as TGCGCCAGCAGCTTCTCACCGGGACAGGGCTACGAGCAGTACTTC.

This clone was seen a single time. The chain links TRBV7-9 to TRBJ1-2; the D gene is possibly TRBD1 (5 bases). V lost 5 bases, J lost 3 bases, and 16 bases lay in between. CDR3 length: 15 residues. Looked up from germline, CDR1 is SEHNR and CDR2 is FQNEAQ (reference sequence). The CDR3 sequence: CASSPPRGGDYGYTF. In DNA form, the CDR3 reads TGTGCCAGCAGCCCCCCCCGGGGGGGGGACTATGGCTACACCTTC.

The chain links TRBV7-6 to TRBJ2-7, with 13 bases aligning to TRBD2. The V and J ends lost 5 bases and 2 bases, in that order; junction bases with no gene match: 15. Germline CDR1 reads SGHVS; CDR2 reads FNYEAQ. The CDR3 totals 19 residues. The CDR3 sequence is CASSPHRLGLAGRTYEQYF. CDR3 DNA: TGTGCCAGCAGCCCTCACCGTTTGGGACTAGCGGGGAGAACCTACGAGCAGTACTTC.

The chain carries TRBV18 and TRBJ1-5; D gene unclear. This CDR3 comprises 15 residues. Germline V gene data show CDR1 as KGHSH and CDR2 as LQKENI. The V and J ends lost 6 bases and 2 bases respectively, with 14 bases between them. The chain's CDR3 is CASSPSAGGNQPQHF. DNA of the CDR3: TGTGCCAGCTCTCCCTCAGCGGGCGGCAATCAGCCCCAGCATTTT.

This sequence joins TRBV5-4 and TRBJ2-7; 8 bases are a match to TRBD1. This CDR3 comprises 13 residues. Per germline, CDR1 SGHNT and CDR2 YYREEE (reference sequence). J was trimmed by 6 bases and V by 1 base; bases with no gene match: 3. DNA of the CDR3: TGTGCCAGCAGCTTGACAGGGGGAGGCGAGCAGTACTTC. It translates to CASSLTGGGEQYF.

This chain uses TRBV9 with TRBJ2-1; 8 nucleotides line up with TRBD2. The CDR3 totals 15 residues. Germline values: CDR1 SGDLS, CDR2 YYNGEE. The trim removed 2 bases at V and 3 bases at J, leaving 4 bases unmatched. This chain's CDR3 is CASSVDGRDYNEQFF. The CDR3 nucleotides are TGTGCCAGCAGCGTTGACGGGAGGGACTACAATGAGCAGTTCTTC.

CDR3 sequence reads: CASSYRAGANTGELFF. CDR3 nucleotide sequence: TGTGCCAGCAGTTACAGGGCGGGTGCGAACACCGGGGAGCTGTTTTTT. The chain uses TRBV6-5 and TRBJ2-2; the D gene is possibly TRBD2 (5 bases). The V and J ends lost 2 bases and 0 bases respectively, with 10 bases between them. The germline CDR1 and CDR2 sequences are MNHEY and SVGAGI. This CDR3 is built from 16 residues.

This sequence joins TRBV25-1 and TRBJ1-1; a possible D gene is TRBD1 (6 bases). Germline V gene sequence: CDR1 MGHDK, CDR2 SYGVNS. The CDR3 consists of 15 residues. V dropped 3 bases and J dropped 0 bases, with 11 bases sitting between them. The CDR3 here is CASSDRQVVNTEAFF. The CDR3 DNA reads as TGTGCCAGCAGTGACAGACAGGTTGTGAACACTGAAGCTTTCTTT.

V is TRBV4-1 and J is TRBJ1-3, with D perhaps TRBD1 (6 bases). Trimming took off 4 bases at V and 3 bases at J, with 25 bases between the two ends. CDR1 and CDR2 (germline): MGHRA, YSYEKL. The CDR3 is 19 residues long. The CDR3 loop is CASSREDTRGASNGNTIYF. CDR3 sequence (DNA): TGCGCCAGCAGCCGAGAGGACACACGGGGGGCGTCTAATGGAAACACCATATATTTT.

The rearrangement joins TRBV28 to TRBJ2-7, with D hard to call. CDR3 length: 13 amino acids. Germline lookup yields CDR1 MDHEN and CDR2 SYDVKM. V lost 4 bases to trimming and J lost 7 bases, with 14 bases between them. The CDR3 reads CASSSSSPVEQYF. For the CDR3, the DNA is TGTGCCAGCAGTTCCTCCTCCCCAGTTGAGCAGTACTTC.

The J gene is TRBJ2-1, the V gene TRBV2, with 15 nucleotides matching TRBD2. Unmatched junction bases numbered 7, after V lost 4 bases and J lost 0 bases. The CDR3 is 19 amino acids. Germline assignment: CDR1 SNHLY and CDR2 FYNNEI. For the CDR3, the DNA is TGTGCCAGCAGTGGTGGACTAGCGGGAGGGCTGAGCTCCTACAATGAGCAGTTCTTC. Residues: CASSGGLAGGLSSYNEQFF.

This clone was seen a few times. The chain combines TRBV15 with TRBJ2-7; possibly TRBD2 for D (5 bases). The germline V gene has CDR1 LNHNV and CDR2 YYDKDF (reference sequence). Trimming took 0 bases from V and 7 from J, leaving 10 bases between them. The CDR3 has 13 residues. CDR3 in amino acids: CATSRDKWREQYF. The CDR3 coding sequence is TGTGCCACCAGCAGAGATAAATGGAGGGAGCAGTACTTC.

This clone was seen only a few times. The DNA of the CDR3 is TGTGCCTGGAAAATCCCCGATGGCTACACCTTC. It yields the protein CAWKIPDGYTF. The chain uses TRBV30 and TRBJ1-2; D is uncertain. The germline V and J ends were trimmed by 4 bases and 6 bases, with 9 bases remaining between them. Per germline, CDR1 GTSNPN and CDR2 SVGIG (reference sequence). The CDR3 is made up of 11 amino acids.

A few counts support this clone. The genes are TRBV30 and TRBJ2-7; 9 bases are shared with TRBD1. This CDR3 spans 14 amino acids. With V trimmed by 8 bases and J by 6 bases, 14 bases remained unmatched. The germline V gene encodes CDR1 GTSNPN and CDR2 SVGIG (reference sequence). CDR3 nucleotide sequence: TGTGCCCTGGATTTAGGACAGGGGATGAGCGAGCAGTACTTC. Translated, it gives CALDLGQGMSEQYF.

V gene TRBV7-3 combines with J gene TRBJ2-1, with TRBD2 matching 8 bases. From germline, CDR1 is SGHTA and CDR2 FQGTGA. The CDR3 extends over 16 amino acids. The V segment lost 3 bases and the J segment 6 bases; nucleotides outside the gene matches: 10. The CDR3 spells CASSLAGGLNLNEQFF. CDR3 in DNA: TGTGCCAGCAGCTTGGCGGGAGGATTAAATCTCAATGAGCAGTTCTTC.